This is a list of T cell receptor beta chains from one sample in a study of blood T cell repertoires in COVID-19. TCRdb keeps only in-frame clones here, not all; method: immunoSEQ multiplex PCR. The sample holds approximately 220,000 clones, over 70% seen once. Sequencing input: peripheral blood. The receptors here all came from an elderly woman with acute or convalescent COVID-19. The CDR3 runs from the conserved cysteine through the conserved F or W. The D gene is left open where the match is weak. For some rows the clone size is stated as once, few or many, or as a class when expanded; others skip it.

clone_size	v_call	j_call	d_call	cdr3_aa	cdr3_nt
few	TRBV6-2/TRBV6-3	TRBJ1-2	.	CASSYSSYRTNYGYTF	TGTGCCAGCAGTTACTCTTCGTACAGAACTAACTATGGCTACACCTTC
.	TRBV3-1/TRBV3-2	TRBJ2-3	TRBD2	CASSQGGRAHTQYF	TGTGCCAGCAGCCAAGGCGGGAGAGCGCATACGCAGTATTTT
.	TRBV5-6	TRBJ2-7	.	CASSSGQNRYEQYF	TGTGCCAGCAGCTCCGGACAGAACCGATACGAGCAGTACTTC
.	TRBV9	TRBJ2-7	.	CASSPSIGGDLEQYF	TGTGCCAGCAGCCCGAGTATAGGGGGTGATTTGGAGCAGTACTTC
.	TRBV27	TRBJ2-1	.	CASSLESGSRYNEQFF	TGTGCCAGCAGTTTAGAATCCGGGAGCAGGTACAATGAGCAGTTCTTC
.	TRBV18	TRBJ2-5	TRBD1	CASSPTGGMVETQYF	TGTGCCAGCTCACCGACAGGGGGAATGGTGGAGACCCAGTACTTC
.	TRBV10-1	TRBJ2-1	TRBD1	CASSARDRGSEQFF	TGCGCCAGCAGTGCCAGGGACAGGGGTAGTGAGCAGTTCTTC
.	TRBV18	TRBJ1-6	TRBD1	CASSPQGQGVNSPLHF	TGTGCCAGCTCACCGCAGGGACAGGGGGTAAATTCACCCCTCCACTTT
few	TRBV5-6	TRBJ2-7	.	CASSSVASEQYF	TGTGCCAGCAGCTCCGTGGCAAGCGAGCAGTACTTC
.	TRBV28	TRBJ2-1	.	CASSPPRRISYNEQFF	TGTGCCAGCAGTCCGCCAAGGAGAATCTCTTACAATGAGCAGTTCTTC
.	TRBV7-3	TRBJ1-6	TRBD1	CASSLMGTGVSPLHF	TGTGCCAGCAGCTTAATGGGGACAGGGGTATCACCCCTCCACTTT
.	TRBV7-2	TRBJ2-1	TRBD2	CASSLDGGGPGSYNEQFF	TGTGCCAGCAGCTTAGATGGCGGGGGGCCTGGTTCCTACAATGAGCAGTTCTTC
.	TRBV6-1	TRBJ1-3	.	CASSESGSGNTIYF	TGTGCCAGCAGTGAATCAGGGTCAGGAAACACCATATATTTT
.	TRBV5-1	TRBJ1-1	.	CASRQEWGNTEAFF	TGCGCCAGCAGACAGGAATGGGGGAACACTGAAGCTTTCTTT
.	TRBV5-1	TRBJ2-2	TRBD2	CASSLASGTSGSRDGELFF	TGCGCCAGCAGCTTGGCGTCCGGGACTAGCGGGAGTAGGGACGGGGAGCTGTTTTTT
.	TRBV19	TRBJ2-6	TRBD1	CASSKTGAFSGANVLTF	TGTGCCAGTAGTAAGACAGGGGCGTTCTCTGGGGCCAACGTCCTGACTTTC
.	TRBV28	TRBJ1-2	.	CASSSPGAGYTF	TGTGCCAGCAGTTCCCCAGGGGCTGGCTACACCTTC
few	TRBV19	TRBJ2-5	TRBD2	CASSRLSGRETQYF	TGTGCCAGTAGTAGGCTAAGCGGGAGAGAGACCCAGTACTTC
.	TRBV3-1/TRBV3-2	TRBJ1-1	.	CASSRLSRVTEAFF	TGTGCCAGCAGCCGTCTTTCCCGAGTCACTGAAGCTTTCTTT
.	TRBV6-5	TRBJ2-7	TRBD2	CASSYSGSGGYEQYF	TGTGCCAGCAGTTACTCGGGTAGCGGGGGATACGAGCAGTACTTC
.	TRBV5-1	TRBJ1-2	TRBD1	CASSEGTGQNYGYTF	TGCGCCAGCAGCGAGGGGACAGGCCAGAACTATGGCTACACCTTC
.	TRBV9	TRBJ2-1	TRBD2	CASSVEGARVGGDNEQFF	TGTGCCAGCAGCGTAGAAGGGGCCCGCGTGGGAGGGGACAATGAGCAGTTCTTC
few	TRBV5-4	TRBJ2-7	.	CASSFKDSSYEQYF	TGTGCCAGCAGCTTTAAAGACAGCTCCTACGAGCAGTACTTC
many	TRBV7-9	TRBJ1-4	.	CASSSEEGGDGFNEKLFF	TGTGCCAGCAGCTCTGAGGAGGGAGGTGATGGTTTTAATGAAAAACTGTTTTTT
.	TRBV7-8	TRBJ1-5	TRBD1	CASSQRQGQPQHF	TGTGCCAGCAGTCAACGACAGGGCCAGCCCCAGCATTTT
few	TRBV24-1	TRBJ1-2	TRBD1	CATSVQGDYGYTF	TGTGCCACCAGTGTACAGGGGGACTATGGCTACACCTTC
.	TRBV6-6	TRBJ1-1	.	CASSYHQGRTEAFF	TGTGCCAGCAGTTACCATCAAGGGAGAACTGAAGCTTTCTTT
few	TRBV6-5	TRBJ1-6	TRBD1	CASSSGQGGSPLHF	TGTGCCAGCTCGTCAGGACAGGGAGGTTCACCCCTCCACTTT